One and the same sample provided the 15 T cell receptor beta chains below, sequenced in a study of T cells in Graves' hyperthyroidism and ophthalmopathy. It was RNA transcripts that yielded the amplified TCR beta CDR3 regions. A first-round RT-PCR of the TCR CDR3 used the HTBI primer set. TCRdb analysed the multiplex PCR reads with MiXCR anew, one entry per CDR3 protein. The sample lists roughly 130,000 distinct CDR3 sequences; approximately 20% were seen once. The specimen was blood. These receptors originate from a woman between 45 and 65 years old with Graves' hyperthyroidism that later progressed to Graves' ophthalmopathy.

The sample holds many counts of this clonotype. The V gene is TRBV30, the J gene TRBJ2-7, with a weak D call TRBD1 (6 bases). The CDR3 consists of 13 residues. Looked up from germline, CDR1 is GTSNPN and CDR2 is SVGIG (reference sequence). Trimming took 0 bases from V and 8 from J, leaving 14 bases between them. CDR3 sequence (DNA): TGTGCCTGGAGTGTGCGTCACAGGGTGCAGCAGTACTTC. Translation: CAWSVRHRVQQYF. Filled out from reference TRBV30 and TRBJ2-7, the complete variable domain reads SQTIHQWPATLVQPVGSPLSLECTVEGTSNPNLYWYRQAAGRGLQLLFYSVGIGQISSEVPQNLSASRPQDRQFILSSKKLLLSDSGFYLCAWSVRHRVQQYFGPGTRLTVT.

This clonotype was found many times. The chain employs TRBV6-1 and TRBJ2-7, with no clear D. The CDR3 length is 14 residues. The V end lost 2 bases, the J end lost 2 bases, and 10 bases lay between the germline ends. Germline V gene sequence: CDR1 MNHNS, CDR2 SASEGT. CDR3 nucleotide sequence: TGTGCCAGCAGTGAAACCGCAGGACCCTACGAGCAGTACTTC. It yields the protein CASSETAGPYEQYF.

This clonotype was seen many times. This chain links TRBV20-1 with TRBJ1-5, with D perhaps matching TRBD1 (5 bases). CDR3 length: 15 residues. Trimming removed 5 bases from V and 6 bases from J, with 20 bases in between. From germline, CDR1 is DFQATT and CDR2 SNEGSKA (reference sequence). CDR3 protein: CSALGGVAPGQPQHF. The CDR3 DNA sequence: TGCAGTGCTTTGGGGGGGGTAGCTCCAGGTCAGCCCCAGCATTTT.

This chain connects TRBV5-5 to TRBJ2-1; D is tentatively TRBD1 or TRBD2 (5 bases each). CDR1 SGHKS and CDR2 YYEKEE come from the germline V gene (reference sequence). The CDR3 is 23 amino acids. Trimming stripped 0 bases from V and 0 bases from J, with 31 bases between. For the CDR3, the DNA is TGTGCCAGCAGCTTGGGTCCCATTGGGACCACCTCTTATCGTCGGAGCTCCTACAATGAGCAGTTCTTC. This translates into CASSLGPIGTTSYRRSSYNEQFF.

This chain uses TRBV2 with TRBJ2-7, with D perhaps given as TRBD1 or TRBD2 (6 bases each). CDR3 length: 17 residues. From germline, CDR1 is SNHLY and CDR2 FYNNEI. Deletions cut 2 bases from V and 4 bases from J, with 21 bases between. The CDR3 DNA is TGTGCCAGCAGTGAATACGGAGGGGCTACAGGGAAGTACGAGCAGTACTTC. Encoded protein: CASSEYGGATGKYEQYF.

The chain joins TRBV6-2 or TRBV6-3 to TRBJ2-1; 10 nucleotides agree with TRBD2. Germline lookup yields CDR1 MNHEY and CDR2 SVGEGT. J was trimmed by 7 bases and V by 0 bases; bases with no gene match: 0. CDR3 length: 14 residues. CDR3 nucleotides: TGTGCCAGCAGTTACTCGGGACTAGCGAATGAGCAGTTCTTC. Its translation is CASSYSGLANEQFF.

This clonotype was picked up many times. The chain links TRBV2 to TRBJ2-2; 11 bases map to TRBD1. Germline values: CDR1 SNHLY, CDR2 FYNNEI. V trimming: 6 bases; J trimming: 5 bases; junction bases outside the gene matches: 5. The CDR3 has 15 amino acids. In DNA form, the CDR3 reads TGTGCCAGCAGCCCGGGACAGGGGGTAACCGGGGAGCTGTTTTTT. Translation gives CASSPGQGVTGELFF.

V and J are TRBV4-1 and TRBJ1-4; 10 bases are a match to TRBD1. The CDR3 spans 15 residues. Trimming cost V 3 bases and J 6 bases; bases outside gene matches: 4. Germline V gene sequence: CDR1 MGHRA, CDR2 YSYEKL. Here the CDR3 DNA reads TGCGCCAGCAGCCACCAAGGACAGGGGGATGAAAAACTGTTTTTT. Translation gives CASSHQGQGDEKLFF.

This clonotype was seen repeatedly, ten times or more. The chain uses TRBV12-3 or TRBV12-4 and TRBJ2-7, with 8 nucleotides matching TRBD2. This CDR3 comprises 14 residues. Trimming took 5 bases from V and 3 from J; bases not matched to a gene: 6. The CDR3 coding sequence is TGTGCCAGCAGTCACGGGGGGGGAGGCTACGAGCAGTACTTC. Translated, it gives CASSHGGGGYEQYF.

This clonotype was observed a few times. The rearrangement links TRBV20-1 to TRBJ2-3; the D is unclear. The CDR3 sequence is 13 residues long. Germline lookup yields CDR1 DFQATT and CDR2 SNEGSKA (reference sequence). V lost 2 bases to trimming and J lost 5 bases, with 11 bases between them. The CDR3 nucleotides read TGCAGTGCTAGACTACCCCGGAGAGATACGCAGTATTTT. Translation gives CSARLPRRDTQYF.

This clonotype was observed many times. The chain is built from TRBV6-1 and TRBJ1-2; tentatively, D is TRBD1 (5 bases). This CDR3 is 14 amino acids long. V shed 6 bases and J shed 4 bases, with 15 bases lying between them. CDR1 is MNHNS and CDR2 is SASEGT in the germline V gene. Written as DNA, the CDR3 is TGTGCCAGCAGCCAAGGACAAGGCTTCTATGGCTACACCTTC. Protein product: CASSQGQGFYGYTF.

This clonotype was detected many times. This chain's CDR3 is CASSPAGRWEAEAFF. Here the CDR3 DNA reads TGTGCCAGCAGCCCAGCAGGGAGATGGGAAGCTGAAGCTTTCTTT. The chain couples TRBV6-1 to TRBJ1-1, with D possibly being TRBD1 (5 bases). V was clipped by 6 bases and J by 6 bases, with 20 bases between them. The CDR3 extends over 15 amino acids. The germline gives CDR1 MNHNS, CDR2 SASEGT.

This clonotype was counted only a few times. This chain joins TRBV30 and TRBJ1-3; D ambiguous. V dropped 3 bases and J dropped 2 bases, with 8 bases sitting between them. The CDR3 spans 13 residues. Germline CDR1 GTSNPN, CDR2 SVGIG (reference sequence). CDR3 bases: TGTGCCTGGAGCTCGGCGGCTGGAAACACCATATATTTT. Translation: CAWSSAAGNTIYF.

This clonotype was counted between two and nine times. This may come from a read error, since a much larger clone is one base off. Since the CDR3 does not end with the conserved phenylalanine or tryptophan, this likely comes from a read error. The genes are TRBV20-1 and TRBJ1-2; 8 bases match TRBD1. J lost 2 bases, V lost 1 base, and 9 bases had no gene match. CDR1 is DFQATT and CDR2 is SNEGSKA in the germline V gene (reference sequence). The CDR3 runs to 16 residues. CDR3 in amino acids: CSARGQGARGNYGYTL. The CDR3, as DNA: TGCAGTGCTAGAGGGCAGGGGGCGAGGGGCAACTATGGCTACACCCTC.

The chain employs TRBV24-1 and TRBJ2-1; tentatively, D is TRBD1 (6 bases). Trimming pared 6 bases from V and 0 bases from J, leaving 8 bases between. This CDR3 region has 14 residues. Germline lookup yields CDR1 KGHDR and CDR2 SFDVKD. The chain's CDR3 is CATSTDSSYNEQFF. In DNA, the CDR3 is TGTGCCACCAGTACGGACAGCTCCTACAATGAGCAGTTCTTC.